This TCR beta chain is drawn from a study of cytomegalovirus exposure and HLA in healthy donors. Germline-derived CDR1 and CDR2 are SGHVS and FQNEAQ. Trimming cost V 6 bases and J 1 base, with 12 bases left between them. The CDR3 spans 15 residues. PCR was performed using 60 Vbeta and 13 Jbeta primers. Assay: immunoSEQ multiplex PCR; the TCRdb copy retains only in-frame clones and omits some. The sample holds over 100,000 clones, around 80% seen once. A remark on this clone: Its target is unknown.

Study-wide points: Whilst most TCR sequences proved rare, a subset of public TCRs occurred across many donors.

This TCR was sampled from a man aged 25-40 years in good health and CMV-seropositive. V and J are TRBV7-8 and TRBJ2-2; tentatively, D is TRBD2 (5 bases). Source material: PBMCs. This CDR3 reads CASSPAGVNTGELFF. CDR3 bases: TGTGCCAGCAGTCCGGCCGGGGTGAACACCGGGGAGCTGTTTTTT.